Listed below are T cell receptor beta chains from one sample, sequenced in a study of regulatory T cells in long-lasting Graves disease. TCRdb re-called the multiplex PCR reads with MiXCR, one entry per CDR3 protein. Of roughly 470,000 distinct CDR3 sequences listed, less than 25% are singletons. Sample: peripheral blood mononuclear cells (PBMCs), taken when the disease was refractory, from a patient treated with antithyroid drugs. The receptor set was obtained from a female donor with Graves disease. The CDR3 runs from the conserved cysteine through the conserved F or W. A D gene is named only where the DNA matches it firmly. Clone sizes are given selectively: once, few, many, or a class where the clone is expanded.

>TRBD2|-|TRBJ2-7|TRBV10-3
CAIKEAGAGYEQYF
TGTGCCATCAAAGAGGCGGGAGCAGGCTACGAGCAGTACTTC
>-|many|TRBJ1-2|TRBV2
CASSEGWSVQYGYTF
TGTGCCAGCAGTGAAGGGTGGTCGGTACAGTATGGCTACACCTTC
>TRBD1|-|TRBJ2-2|TRBV7-9
CASSRTGAIPNTGELFF
TGTGCCAGCAGCCGGACAGGGGCGATACCCAACACCGGGGAGCTGTTTTTT
>-|few|TRBJ2-3|TRBV11-2
CASSYFTDTQYF
TGTGCCAGCAGTTACTTCACAGATACGCAGTATTTT
>TRBD1|many|TRBJ1-1|TRBV6-1
CASRLDRGGDEAFF
TGTGCCAGCAGGTTGGACAGGGGAGGAGATGAAGCTTTCTTT
>TRBD1|-|TRBJ1-3|TRBV6-1
CASQGQLLSGNTIYF
TGTGCCAGCCAGGGACAGCTCCTTTCTGGAAACACCATATATTTT
>TRBD2|-|TRBJ2-7|TRBV5-1
CASRWEGPSYEQYF
TGCGCCAGCAGGTGGGAGGGCCCTTCCTACGAGCAGTACTTC
>TRBD2|-|TRBJ2-1|TRBV12-3/TRBV12-4
CASSLIRTPLAGGSWYEQFF
TGTGCCAGCAGCTTGATACGAACCCCACTAGCGGGAGGGAGTTGGTATGAGCAGTTCTTC
>-|-|TRBJ2-4|TRBV6-2/TRBV6-3
CASRHQDIQYF
TGTGCCAGCAGACACCAAGACATTCAGTACTTC
>-|many|TRBJ2-6|TRBV12-3/TRBV12-4
CASSGIVLSGANVLTF
TGTGCCAGCAGCGGGATCGTTCTCTCTGGGGCCAACGTCCTGACTTTC
>TRBD2|many|TRBJ2-5|TRBV2
CASSEIVASGTQETQYF
TGTGCCAGCAGTGAAATTGTGGCTAGCGGGACGCAAGAGACCCAGTACTTC
>-|few|TRBJ2-7|TRBV29-1
CSVGFGPYEQYF
TGCAGCGTCGGGTTCGGGCCCTACGAGCAGTACTTC
>-|many|TRBJ1-4|TRBV30
CASPGQVVF
TGTGCCTCCCCGGGGCAGGTGGTCTTT
>TRBD2|-|TRBJ2-1|TRBV20-1
CSALTVSGRGSNEQFF
TGCAGTGCTCTAACAGTCAGCGGGAGAGGGTCCAATGAGCAGTTCTTC
>-|many|TRBJ2-7|TRBV28
CASSRGHKYF
TGTGCCAGCAGTCGGGGACATAAGTACTTC
>-|many|TRBJ1-2|TRBV6-1
CASGEALRNYGYTF
TGTGCCAGCGGGGAGGCACTTCGAAACTATGGCTACACCTTC
>TRBD1|many|TRBJ2-7|TRBV20-1
CSAPRQGGGEQYF
TGCAGTGCCCCCAGACAGGGGGGAGGTGAGCAGTACTTC
>-|-|TRBJ1-4|TRBV7-9
CASSLDSTRNEKLFF
TGTGCCAGCAGCTTAGACAGTACCAGAAATGAAAAACTGTTTTTT
>TRBD2|few|TRBJ2-1|TRBV7-6
CASSPTSGRANEQFF
TGTGCCAGCAGCCCAACTAGCGGGAGGGCCAATGAGCAGTTCTTC
>TRBD2|many|TRBJ2-1|TRBV7-2
CASSLVAGGYNEQFF
TGTGCCAGCAGCTTAGTTGCGGGAGGCTACAATGAGCAGTTCTTC
>-|many|TRBJ2-5|TRBV7-6
CASSLLRETQYF
TGTGCCAGCAGCTTACTTAGAGAGACCCAGTACTTC
>-|-|TRBJ2-3|TRBV27
CASSLSGAGTQYF
TGTGCCAGCAGTTTATCAGGGGCAGGTACGCAGTATTTT
>-|many|TRBJ2-5|TRBV12-3/TRBV12-4
CASSLMGETQYF
TGTGCCAGCAGTTTAATGGGGGAGACCCAGTACTTC
>TRBD1|-|TRBJ2-4|TRBV25-1
CASSETLTGGDIQYF
TGTGCCAGCAGTGAAACCTTGACAGGGGGGGACATTCAGTACTTC
>-|-|TRBJ2-5|TRBV7-2
CASSDQGTIQETQYF
TGTGCCAGCAGCGACCAAGGGACGATTCAAGAGACCCAGTACTTC
>-|few|TRBJ1-2|TRBV30
CAWSWGDYGYTF
TGTGCCTGGAGTTGGGGGGACTATGGCTACACCTTC
>-|many|TRBJ1-6|TRBV7-2
CASSQESSRNSPLHF
TGCGCCAGCAGCCAAGAATCGAGTAGGAATTCACCCCTCCACTTT
>-|-|TRBJ2-5|TRBV4-1
CASSQVWGRQETQYF
TGCGCCAGCAGCCAAGTCTGGGGGCGACAAGAGACCCAGTACTTC
>TRBD1|many|TRBJ1-2|TRBV15
CATSPLGTGAGYTF
TGTGCCACCAGCCCACTCGGGACAGGGGCTGGCTACACCTTC
>-|many|TRBJ2-5|TRBV11-2
CASSLDLGTPQETQYF
TGTGCCAGCAGCTTAGATCTGGGGACACCTCAAGAGACCCAGTACTTC
>-|many|TRBJ2-2|TRBV5-1
CASSLAYQTGELFF
TGCGCCAGCAGCTTGGCCTACCAGACCGGGGAGCTGTTTTTT
>-|few|TRBJ2-1|TRBV20-1
CSASYGRQNPYNEQFF
TGCAGTGCTAGTTACGGACGGCAGAACCCCTACAATGAGCAGTTCTTC
>TRBD2|few|TRBJ2-7|TRBV5-6
CASSLAFTSGGYEQYF
TGTGCCAGCAGCTTGGCCTTCACTAGCGGAGGATACGAGCAGTACTTC
>-|many|TRBJ2-5|TRBV24-1
CATTTNQETQYF
TGTGCCACCACGACCAATCAAGAGACCCAGTACTTC
>-|-|TRBJ1-4|TRBV7-9
CASSLASGYEKLFF
TGTGCCAGCAGCTTAGCGTCGGGGTATGAAAAACTGTTTTTT
>-|-|TRBJ1-5|TRBV4-1
CASSQQGASNQPQHF
TGCGCCAGCAGCCAACAAGGGGCGAGCAATCAGCCCCAGCATTTT
>-|few|TRBJ2-2|TRBV19
CASSIVGGDTGELFF
TGTGCCAGTAGTATAGTGGGGGGCGACACCGGGGAGCTGTTTTTT
>-|many|TRBJ2-7|TRBV28
CASRSPSDSSYEQYF
TGTGCCAGCAGGTCCCCTAGCGACAGCTCCTACGAGCAGTACTTC
>-|-|TRBJ2-2|TRBV5-1
CASSLGLAFTDTGELFF
TGCGCCAGCAGCTTGGGGCTAGCGTTTACAGACACCGGGGAGCTGTTTTTT
>TRBD1|many|TRBJ1-2|TRBV20-1
CSAPDRERDYGYTF
TGCAGTGCTCCAGACAGGGAGCGCGACTATGGCTACACCTTC
>-|few|TRBJ1-4|TRBV6-5
CASSSSAGTNEKLFF
TGTGCCAGCAGTTCCTCTGCCGGGACTAATGAAAAACTGTTTTTT